One TCR beta chain is described in this entry. The target of this receptor is not known. Qualities for individual bases were not recorded, and no much larger clone is one base off. This entry is derived from a study of shared clonotypes between healthy human individuals (dated by TCRdb to 2018 to 2021). Turning to the overall study: A couple of women and three men aged 18 to 49 years were included in the cohort. To increase sequencing depth and limit assay-specific biases, TCR repertoire library preparation and sequencing were carried out by different laboratories using diverse techniques. Each donor's leukapheresis produced roughly between roughly 0.85 and 9.5 billion PBMCs. Blood TCR repertoires of about five healthy adults were deeply sequenced to estimate repertoire size and the extent of clonotype sharing between individuals. For each donor, CD4 naive and CD4 memory were each run on three plates, CD8 naive on two plates, and CD8 memory on one plate. Findings and caveats that apply to the study as a whole: Because the study included a small number of donors, the genetic and exposure-history diversity represented was limited. Incomplete sequencing was indicated by rarefaction of sorted-subset datasets, despite the large sequencing depth. Larger estimated clonotype richness was generally found for naive subsets than for memory subsets. Compared with non-shared clonotypes, the clonotypes found in all four sorted-subset donors had higher generation probabilities. Pairwise subsampling led to the expectation that sequencing depth would affect the degree of clonotype sharing among donors. When a handful of donors were compared, the shared fraction of clonotypes was about 5% for naive CD4, roughly 3.4% for naive CD8, roughly 2.3% for memory CD4, and approximately 0.4% for memory CD8. Sampling was restricted to blood, and TCR repertoires in tissue are likely to differ from TCR repertoires in blood.

For the CD8 naive samples, CD45RO-negative cells were positively selected for CCR7, yielding a CD45RA+CCR7+ population from which TemRA cells were excluded. Healthy HIV-negative adults with no recently reported acute infections or vaccinations were included as donors. All donors were Caucasian adults living in Nashville, Tennessee, USA. Blood was collected by leukapheresis, and PBMCs were isolated by Ficoll-Histopaque density gradient centrifugation and then cryopreserved in liquid nitrogen vapor phase. Analytical flow cytometry was used to check the purity and quantity of every magnetically sorted T cell population. From each sorted fraction, genomic DNA was isolated and quantified by UV absorbance on a Nanodrop 2000c. Trimming removed 1 base from V and 9 bases from J; the gene matches leave 12 bases unexplained. Per the germline V gene (reference sequence), LNHDA is the CDR1 and SQIVND is the CDR2. The CDR3 covers 15 residues, taking in both the cysteine and the phenylalanine. Only the CDR3 DNA stays, 45 bases, in frame from base 1.

TCR CDR3 regions were amplified from genomic DNA by multiplex PCR using the deep immunoSEQ assay. Extracted genomic DNA from each cell subset was spread evenly across all wells of several immunoSEQ 96-well plates, with each plate serving as a replicate. For sorted subsets, roughly 0.2 ug genomic DNA, equal to about 30,000 T cell genomes, was loaded into each replicate PCR. The purified libraries were quantified using a Qubit 3.0 fluorometer, sized with a Bioanalyzer 2100, and then quantified again using the KAPA Library Quantification kit. A separate single-read 150-cycle Illumina NextSeq 550 flow cell was used to sequence each immunoSEQ 96-well plate. Processing in the source paper ran as follows. Because the immunoSEQ output included only junctional sequences and no quality scores, the filtering could not be the same as the filtering used for full-length reads. To assign V/J genes and CDR3, sequences were annotated against IMGT germline references using PyIR, a Python wrapper for IgBLAST v1.9. Reads were removed for weak V/J assignments (E-value above 1e-6), missing CDR3, stop codons, out-of-frame junctions, or ambiguous translated residues. V3J clonotypes were defined as sequences sharing an identical inferred V gene, J gene, and CDR3 amino acid sequence. Percentage overlap between repertoires was calculated by dividing the number of shared unique clonotypes by the size of the smaller repertoire. Richness of each repertoire was evaluated using RTK rarefaction, the Chao1 estimator, and Recon v2.1 estimates of unobserved clonotypes. OLGA was used to compute generation probabilities for all TCRbeta clonotypes that the gDNA method yielded from several donors. TCRdb's version of the immuneACCESS table is confined to in-frame rearrangements and falls short of the full clone set. An unresolved V gene accounts for under half of the shortfall where checked; the remainder is of unknown origin. V and J calls and clone size are given by that table; D and trimming were obtained from the DNA. This sample lists under 700,000 clones; roughly 96% were detected once. Of the sample, over 0.09% falls within the top ten clones.

The sequence derives from a woman aged 25-40 years in good health. The rearrangement joined TRBV19 to TRBJ2-7, and TRBD1 aligns with 7 junction nucleotides. Input material: naive CD8+ T cells sorted from blood. What the cell subset or site label conveys for this sample: CD45RA+CCR7+. The nucleotide sequence is given as TGTGCCAGTAGTATAGTTCGGGACAGCCGACGGGGGCAGTACTTC. It translates to CASSIVRDSRRGQYF.